The rows below give T cell receptor beta chains drawn from one sample of a study of OX40 agonist ivuxolimab in advanced cancers. Data came from immunoSEQ multiplex PCR; TCRdb stores just in-frame clones and leaves some out. The top ten hold about a fifth of the sample, which has some 33,000 clones, roughly 87% seen once. Sequenced here: CD4+ or CD8+ T cells sorted from blood, sampled in a trial of the OX40 agonist ivuxolimab. These receptors all come from an adult with an advanced solid tumor such as melanoma, head and neck, liver or kidney cancer. Each CDR3 is given with its conserved first and last residue. Fields, in order: clone size, D gene, V gene, J gene, CDR3 DNA, CDR3 protein. The D gene is left open where the match is weak. Size is stated for part of the rows, as once, few or many counts, or as a class when the clone is expanded.

>.|.|TRBV7-3|TRBJ1-2
TGTGCCAGCAGCTTAACACGTCAACAGGGCGGCGGCTACACCTTC
CASSLTRQQGGGYTF
>.|.|TRBV7-2|TRBJ1-6
TGTGCCAGCACCCAGGGAAAGGGGTCACCCCTCCACTTT
CASTQGKGSPLHF
>.|.|TRBV7-2|TRBJ2-2
TGTGCCAGCAGCCTCTCCGGGGAGCTGTTTTTT
CASSLSGELFF
>.|.|TRBV28|TRBJ1-2
TGTGCCAGCACTGACCAAAGGGGTTGGGCTAACTATGGCTACACCTTC
CASTDQRGWANYGYTF
>.|.|TRBV11-3|TRBJ1-1
TGTGCCAGCAGCTCCCGTCCGGGAGGGAACACTGAAGCTTTCTTT
CASSSRPGGNTEAFF
>.|.|TRBV28|TRBJ1-1
TGTGCCAGCAGTCCATGGACAGTCACCATGAACACTGAAGCCTTCTTT
CASSPWTVTMNTEAFF
>.|TRBD2|TRBV4-1|TRBJ2-3
TGCGCCAGCAGCCGAGAGACTAGCGGGAGGTTTACAGATACGCAGTATTTT
CASSRETSGRFTDTQYF
>.|.|TRBV13|TRBJ2-2
TGTGCCAGCAGCTTAACGGGGAACCCGGAGCTGTTTTTT
CASSLTGNPELFF
>.|TRBD1|TRBV30|TRBJ2-7
TGTGCCTGGAGTACCGGAGGGGGACAGGGTACCTACGAGCAGTACTTC
CAWSTGGGQGTYEQYF
>.|.|TRBV28|TRBJ1-1
TGTGCCAGCAGCCGACAGGACACTGAAGCTTTCTTT
CASSRQDTEAFF
>.|.|TRBV9|TRBJ1-6
TGTGCCAGCAGCGTGGCCGGAGGGACCTATAATTCACCCCTCCACTTT
CASSVAGGTYNSPLHF
>.|.|TRBV28|TRBJ1-3
TGTGCCAGCAGTTTCCGGTCTGGAAACACCATATATTTT
CASSFRSGNTIYF
>.|.|TRBV7-2|TRBJ1-4
TGTGCCAGCAGCTTACCTCAGACAGGAAATGAAAAACTGTTTTTT
CASSLPQTGNEKLFF
>.|TRBD1|TRBV7-9|TRBJ1-4
TGTGCCAGCAGCTCCAAGACAGGGGGAGCGTCTAATGAAAAACTGTTTTTT
CASSSKTGGASNEKLFF
>.|.|TRBV5-1|TRBJ1-2
TGCGCCAGCAGCCCCGGGGACTTTGGCTACACCTTC
CASSPGDFGYTF
>medium-sized|.|TRBV11-2|TRBJ2-7
TGTGCCAGCAGCTTGACGGGTTACGAGCAGTACTTC
CASSLTGYEQYF
>.|TRBD1|TRBV5-1|TRBJ1-1
TGCGCCAGCAGCGGTGAACAGGGGAGGCGGGCTGAAGCTTTCTTT
CASSGEQGRRAEAFF
>.|TRBD1|TRBV28|TRBJ1-2
TGTGCCAGCAGTTCAGCGGGACAGGGAAGGGGTAACTATGGCTACACCTTC
CASSSAGQGRGNYGYTF
>once|.|TRBV5-1|TRBJ2-3
TGCGCCAGCAGCCCCGGGGGAGAGACTAGCACAGATACGCAGTATTTT
CASSPGGETSTDTQYF
>.|.|TRBV5-4|TRBJ2-1
TGTGCCAGCAGCTTGGAACAGACCATCTACAATGAGCAGTTCTTC
CASSLEQTIYNEQFF
>.|.|TRBV11-2|TRBJ2-2
TGTGCCAGCAGCCCGATCACCGGGGAGCTGTTTTTT
CASSPITGELFF
>.|.|TRBV5-1|TRBJ1-2
TGCGCCAGCAGCTTGGCTCCTACTTCGGATGGCTACACCTTC
CASSLAPTSDGYTF
>.|.|TRBV7-8|TRBJ1-5
TGTGCCAGCAGCTCCGGGACCAGCAATCAGCCCCAGCATTTT
CASSSGTSNQPQHF
>.|.|TRBV11-2|TRBJ2-3
TGTGCCAGCAGCTTCGGAGATACGCAGTATTTT
CASSFGDTQYF
>.|.|TRBV7-8|TRBJ1-6
TGTGCCAGCAGCCCCGACGGTCCGAATTCACCCCTCCACTTT
CASSPDGPNSPLHF
>.|TRBD1|TRBV2|TRBJ2-3
TGTGCCAGCTCCGAGGGGGCAAGATCCACAGATACGCAGTATTTT
CASSEGARSTDTQYF
>.|TRBD2|TRBV4-1|TRBJ2-1
TGCGCCAGCAGCCCAGTTCTAGCGGGATTGGTATCCTACAATGAGCAGTTCTTC
CASSPVLAGLVSYNEQFF
>few|TRBD2|TRBV28|TRBJ2-7
TGTGCCAGCAGTTTCCTAGCGGGAGACGAGCAGTACTTC
CASSFLAGDEQYF
>.|.|TRBV29-1|TRBJ1-2
TGCAGCGTTGCAAAAACAGGGAACTATGGCTACACCTTC
CSVAKTGNYGYTF
>.|.|TRBV4-1|TRBJ2-3
TGCGCCAGCAGCCAAGAACCTGGGCTACCCGGGGATACGCAGTATTTT
CASSQEPGLPGDTQYF
>.|.|TRBV5-6|TRBJ1-6
TGTGCCAGCAGCTTGGACAGGGCTTATAATTCACCCCTCCACTTT
CASSLDRAYNSPLHF
>few|.|TRBV14|TRBJ2-7
TGTGCCAGCAGCCAAGGCCCCCGTGGGCGCGGGTACGAGCAGTACTTC
CASSQGPRGRGYEQYF
>once|.|TRBV7-2|TRBJ1-4
TGTGCCAGCAGCCGAGCCCCTTGGGCTGATGAAAAACTGTTTTTT
CASSRAPWADEKLFF
>.|.|TRBV27|TRBJ2-3
TGTGCCAGCAATCCCGGGAGTTACGTAACAGATACGCAGTATTTT
CASNPGSYVTDTQYF
>few|TRBD1|TRBV4-1|TRBJ1-2
TGCGCCAGCAGAAGGGGACAGGGAGGCGGTGGCTACACCTTC
CASRRGQGGGGYTF
>.|.|TRBV6-1|TRBJ2-7
TGTGCCAGCTCCCAAGGGGCGGAACACTACGAGCAGTACTTC
CASSQGAEHYEQYF
>.|TRBD1|TRBV10-2|TRBJ2-7
TGCGCCAGCAGGGGACAGGGGGACACGGGCGAGCAGTACTTC
CASRGQGDTGEQYF
>.|TRBD1|TRBV30|TRBJ2-7
TGTGCCTGGAGAAGGGGACAGATCAACGAGCAGTACTTC
CAWRRGQINEQYF
>.|.|TRBV28|TRBJ2-7
TGTGCCAGCAGAACAGGGGGGGGGCTCTACGAGCAGTACTTC
CASRTGGGLYEQYF
>.|TRBD1|TRBV28|TRBJ2-1
TGTGCCAGCGGACAGGGGGGGACGAACAATGAGCAGTTCTTC
CASGQGGTNNEQFF
>.|TRBD1|TRBV28|TRBJ1-1
TGTGCCAGCAGGGCCGGGACAGGGAGGATGAACACTGAAGCTTTCTTT
CASRAGTGRMNTEAFF
>.|TRBD2|TRBV7-6|TRBJ2-1
TGTGCCAGGTCCGGGACTAGGAACTACAATGAGCAGTTCTTC
CARSGTRNYNEQFF
>few|.|TRBV5-4|TRBJ2-7
TGTGCCAGCAGCCCCTGCGAGCAGTACTTC
CASSPCEQYF
>.|TRBD2|TRBV5-5|TRBJ2-2
TGTGCCAGCAGCTTGGTAGCGGGAGGGCCTCCGAGGAACACCGGGGAGCTGTTTTTT
CASSLVAGGPPRNTGELFF
>.|.|TRBV6-6|TRBJ1-6
TGTGCCAGCAGTTACTCCAGGGACTCACCCCTCCACTTT
CASSYSRDSPLHF
>.|TRBD2|TRBV10-2|TRBJ2-1
TGCGCCAGCGGCTTGAACGGGGGGAATGAGCAGTTCTTC
CASGLNGGNEQFF
>few|TRBD2|TRBV7-6|TRBJ2-7
TGTGCCAGCAGCTTTCGAGATCCAGCGGGAGGGCCTACCTACGAGCAGTACTTC
CASSFRDPAGGPTYEQYF
>.|.|TRBV5-1|TRBJ1-2
TGCGCCAGCAGCTTGGCGCCGGGTAACTATGGCTACACCTTC
CASSLAPGNYGYTF
>.|TRBD2|TRBV6-1|TRBJ2-7
TGTGCCAGCAGTGAAGCCGGAGCGGGGCCTTCCTACGAGCAGTACTTC
CASSEAGAGPSYEQYF
>.|TRBD2|TRBV11-2|TRBJ2-1
TGTGCCAGCAGCTTAGGGCTAGCGGGGGGACCCTACAATGAGCAGTTCTTC
CASSLGLAGGPYNEQFF
>.|.|TRBV9|TRBJ2-3
TGTGCCAGCAGCACTGAGATTGGGACGCAGTATTTT
CASSTEIGTQYF
>.|.|TRBV29-1|TRBJ2-2
TGCAGCGGCTACCATGGAGCCACCGGGGAGCTGTTTTTT
CSGYHGATGELFF
>.|.|TRBV5-1|TRBJ2-7
TGCGCCAGCAGCTGGTGGGGGGGCAGCTCCTACGAGCAGTACTTC
CASSWWGGSSYEQYF
>.|.|TRBV7-8|TRBJ1-4
TGTGCCAGCAGCCACTTAGGGGGGGCGCGGGAAAAACTGTTTTTT
CASSHLGGAREKLFF
>.|.|TRBV10-3|TRBJ2-6
TGTGCCATCAGTGAGTCGGGGGGTTCTGGGGCCAACGTCCTGACTTTC
CAISESGGSGANVLTF
>.|TRBD2|TRBV7-3|TRBJ2-2
TGTGCCAGCAGCTTAATGGCCCTAGCGGGAGTTACCGGGGAGCTGTTTTTT
CASSLMALAGVTGELFF
>.|.|TRBV19|TRBJ1-5
TGTGCCAGTAGTATAGATCACGGGGATAATCAGCCCCAGCATTTT
CASSIDHGDNQPQHF
>.|.|TRBV6-5|TRBJ2-2
TGTGCCAGCAGAAAAGGCACCGGGGAGCTGTTTTTT
CASRKGTGELFF
>few|.|TRBV2|TRBJ2-5
TGTGCCAGCATGCCCAGTTCAGGTGAAAAGACCCAGTACTTC
CASMPSSGEKTQYF